A single sample is the source of the 2 T cell receptor beta chains below, sequenced in a study of blood T cell repertoires in COVID-19. Here immunoSEQ multiplex PCR was the method, and the copy in TCRdb shows in-frame clones only, minus some. The data hold some 240,000 clones, with 80% observed a single time. The sequencing input was peripheral blood. The receptors come from a human donor in a cohort sampled during active COVID-19.

In its sample, this clone was seen a few times. The chain combines TRBV7-9 with TRBJ1-1, with TRBD1 identical over 10 bases. This CDR3 region has 15 residues. Germline lookup yields CDR1 SEHNR and CDR2 FQNEAQ (reference sequence). Germline trimming cut 5 bases from V and 4 bases from J; bases unmatched to any gene: 7. The CDR3 DNA follows: TGTGCCAGCAGCCTGTTGACAGGGGGCATCACTGAAGCTTTCTTT. Its protein product is CASSLLTGGITEAFF.

V and J are TRBV7-2 and TRBJ2-2; perhaps TRBD2 as D (6 bases). The germline V gene has CDR1 SGHTA and CDR2 FQGNSA. Trimming removed 3 bases at V and 0 bases at J, with 14 bases between. The CDR3 is 17 residues long. The CDR3 DNA follows: TGTGCCAGCAGCTTTGGACTGGGGACTCCGAACACCGGGGAGCTGTTTTTT. Translated: CASSFGLGTPNTGELFF.